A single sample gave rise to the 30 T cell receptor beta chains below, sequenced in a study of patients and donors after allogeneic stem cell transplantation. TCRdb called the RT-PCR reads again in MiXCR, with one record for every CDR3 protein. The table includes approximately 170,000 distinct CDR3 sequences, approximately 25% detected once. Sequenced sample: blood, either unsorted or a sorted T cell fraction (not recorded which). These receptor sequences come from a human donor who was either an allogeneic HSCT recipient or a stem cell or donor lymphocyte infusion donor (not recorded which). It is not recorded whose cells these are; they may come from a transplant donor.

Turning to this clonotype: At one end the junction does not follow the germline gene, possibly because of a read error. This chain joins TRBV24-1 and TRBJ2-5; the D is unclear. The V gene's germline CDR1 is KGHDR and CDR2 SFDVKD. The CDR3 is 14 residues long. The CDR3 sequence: CATSDSPLSETQYF. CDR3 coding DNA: TGTGCCACCAGTGATTCCCCCCTCTCCGAGACCCAGTATTTC.

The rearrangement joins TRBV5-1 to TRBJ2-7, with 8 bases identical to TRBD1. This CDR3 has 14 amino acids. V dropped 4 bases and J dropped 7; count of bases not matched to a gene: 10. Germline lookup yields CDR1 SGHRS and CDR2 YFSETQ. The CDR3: CASSPDQGAREQYF. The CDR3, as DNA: TGCGCCAGCAGCCCGGACCAGGGGGCGCGGGAGCAGTACTTC.

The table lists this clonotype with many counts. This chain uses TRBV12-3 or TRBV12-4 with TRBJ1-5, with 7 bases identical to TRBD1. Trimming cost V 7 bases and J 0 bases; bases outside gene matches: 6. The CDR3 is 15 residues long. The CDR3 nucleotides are TGTGCCAGCATTTCCGGGACAGATAGCAATCAGCCCCAGCATTTT. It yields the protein CASISGTDSNQPQHF.

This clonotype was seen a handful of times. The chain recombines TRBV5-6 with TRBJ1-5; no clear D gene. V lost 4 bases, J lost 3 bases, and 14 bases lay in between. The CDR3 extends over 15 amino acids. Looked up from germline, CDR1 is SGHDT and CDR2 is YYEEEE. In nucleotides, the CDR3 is TGTGCCAGCAGCCTCGGACCTTCCCCCAATCAGCCCCAGCATTTT. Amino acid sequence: CASSLGPSPNQPQHF.

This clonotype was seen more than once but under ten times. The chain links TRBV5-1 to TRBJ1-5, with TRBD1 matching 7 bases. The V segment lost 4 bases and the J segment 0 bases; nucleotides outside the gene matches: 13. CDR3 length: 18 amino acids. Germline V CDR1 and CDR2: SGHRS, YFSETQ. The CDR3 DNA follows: TGCGCCAGCAGCCTATTACCTTGGACAGGCCCTAGCAATCAGCCCCAGCATTTT. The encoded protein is CASSLLPWTGPSNQPQHF.

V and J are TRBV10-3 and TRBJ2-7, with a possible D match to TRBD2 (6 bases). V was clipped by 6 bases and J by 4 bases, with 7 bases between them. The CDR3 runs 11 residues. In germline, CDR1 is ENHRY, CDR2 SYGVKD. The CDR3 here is CAIREGYEQYF. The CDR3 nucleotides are TGTGCCATCAGGGAGGGGTACGAGCAGTACTTC.

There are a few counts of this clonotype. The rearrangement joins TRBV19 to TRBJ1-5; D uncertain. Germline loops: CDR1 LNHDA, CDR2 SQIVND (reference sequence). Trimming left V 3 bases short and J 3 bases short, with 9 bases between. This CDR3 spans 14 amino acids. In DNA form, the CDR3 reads TGTGCCAGTAGTATTTCTATATACAATCAGCCCCAGCATTTT. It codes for CASSISIYNQPQHF. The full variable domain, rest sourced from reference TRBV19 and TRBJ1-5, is DGGITQSPKYLFRKEGQNVTLSCEQNLNHDAMYWYRQDPGQGLRLIYYSQIVNDFQKGDIAEGYSVSREKKESFPLTVTSAQKNPTAFYLCASSISIYNQPQHFGDGTRLSIL.

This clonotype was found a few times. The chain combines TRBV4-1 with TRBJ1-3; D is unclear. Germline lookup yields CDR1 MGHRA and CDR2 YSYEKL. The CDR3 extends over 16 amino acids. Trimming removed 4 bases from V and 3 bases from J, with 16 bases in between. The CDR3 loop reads CASSLKFGVDGNTIYF. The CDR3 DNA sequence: TGCGCCAGCAGCCTCAAGTTCGGGGTAGATGGAAACACCATATATTTT.

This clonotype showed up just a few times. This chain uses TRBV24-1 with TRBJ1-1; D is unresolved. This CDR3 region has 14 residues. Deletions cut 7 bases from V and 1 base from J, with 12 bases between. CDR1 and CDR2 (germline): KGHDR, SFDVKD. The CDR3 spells CATREDGPNTEAFF. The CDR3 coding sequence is TGTGCCACCAGAGAGGACGGACCGAACACTGAAGCTTTCTTT.

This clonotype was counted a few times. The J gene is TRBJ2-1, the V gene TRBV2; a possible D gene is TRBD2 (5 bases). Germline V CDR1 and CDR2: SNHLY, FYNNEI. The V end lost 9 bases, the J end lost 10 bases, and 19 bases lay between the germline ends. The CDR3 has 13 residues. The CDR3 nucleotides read TGTGCCAGGACCGCTTCGGAGGTTGAAGAGCAGTTCTTC. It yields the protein CARTASEVEEQFF.

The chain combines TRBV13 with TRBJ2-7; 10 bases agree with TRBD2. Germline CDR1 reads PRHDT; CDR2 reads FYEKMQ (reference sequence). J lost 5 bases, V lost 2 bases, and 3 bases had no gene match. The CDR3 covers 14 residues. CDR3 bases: TGTGCCAGCAGCTTACTAGCGGGAGCGCACGAGCAGTACTTC. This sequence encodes CASSLLAGAHEQYF.

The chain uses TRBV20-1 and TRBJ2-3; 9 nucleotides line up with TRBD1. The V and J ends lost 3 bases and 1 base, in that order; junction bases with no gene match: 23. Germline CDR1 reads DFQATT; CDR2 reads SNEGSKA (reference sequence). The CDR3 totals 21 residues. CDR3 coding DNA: TGCAGTGCTAGGAAGGTTTGGGACAGGGCTCTAGCCTCTCGGGGCACAGATACGCAGTATTTT. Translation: CSARKVWDRALASRGTDTQYF.

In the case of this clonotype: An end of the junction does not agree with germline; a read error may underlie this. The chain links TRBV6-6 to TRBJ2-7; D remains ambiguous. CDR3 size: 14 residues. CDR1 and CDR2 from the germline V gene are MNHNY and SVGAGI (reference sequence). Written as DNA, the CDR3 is TGTGCCAGCCTCATGTCCTATGGCTCCTGCGAGCAGTACTTC. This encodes CASLMSYGSCEQYF.

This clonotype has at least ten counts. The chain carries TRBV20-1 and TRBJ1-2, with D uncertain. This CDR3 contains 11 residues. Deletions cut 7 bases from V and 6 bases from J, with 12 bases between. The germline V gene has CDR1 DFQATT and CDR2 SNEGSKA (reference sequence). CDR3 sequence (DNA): TGCAGTGTTTTCTGGGCTGATGGCTACACCTTC. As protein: CSVFWADGYTF.

CDR3 in DNA: TGTGCCAGCAGTTTAGGAGACAGGGAAAATCAGCCCCAGCATTTT. It encodes CASSLGDRENQPQHF. The genes are TRBV12-3 or TRBV12-4 and TRBJ1-5; 7 bases are a match to TRBD1. The CDR3 is made up of 15 amino acids. Trimming cost V 1 base and J 4 bases; bases outside gene matches: 4.

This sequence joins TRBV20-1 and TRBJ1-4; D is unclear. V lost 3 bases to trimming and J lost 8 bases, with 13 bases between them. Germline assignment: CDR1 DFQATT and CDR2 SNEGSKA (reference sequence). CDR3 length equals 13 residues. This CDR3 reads CSASATPKEKLFF. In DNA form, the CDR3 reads TGCAGTGCTAGCGCCACACCCAAGGAAAAACTGTTTTTT.

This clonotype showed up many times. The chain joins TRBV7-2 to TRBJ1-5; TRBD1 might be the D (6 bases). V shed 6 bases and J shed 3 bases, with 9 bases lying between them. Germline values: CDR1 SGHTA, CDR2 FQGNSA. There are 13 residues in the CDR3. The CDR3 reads CASSGQFNQPQHF. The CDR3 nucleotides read TGTGCCAGCAGTGGACAGTTCAATCAGCCCCAGCATTTT.

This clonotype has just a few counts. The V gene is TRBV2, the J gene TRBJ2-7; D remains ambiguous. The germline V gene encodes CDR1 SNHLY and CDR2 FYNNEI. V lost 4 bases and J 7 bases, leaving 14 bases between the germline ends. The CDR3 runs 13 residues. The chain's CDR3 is CASSGIWRNEQYF. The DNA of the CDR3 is TGTGCCAGCAGTGGGATTTGGCGGAATGAGCAGTACTTC. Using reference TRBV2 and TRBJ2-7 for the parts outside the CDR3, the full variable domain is EPEVTQTPSHQVTQMGQEVILRCVPISNHLYFYWYRQILGQKVEFLVSFYNNEISEKSEIFDDQFSVERPDGSNFTLKIRSTKLEDSAMYFCASSGIWRNEQYFGPGTRLTVT.

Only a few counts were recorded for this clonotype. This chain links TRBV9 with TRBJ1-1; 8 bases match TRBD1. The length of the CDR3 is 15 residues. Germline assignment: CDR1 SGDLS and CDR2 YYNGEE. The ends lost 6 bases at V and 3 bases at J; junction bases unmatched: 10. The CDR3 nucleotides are TGTGCCAGCACCAACTCAGGGGGCGAAGACACTGAAGCTTTCTTT. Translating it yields CASTNSGGEDTEAFF.

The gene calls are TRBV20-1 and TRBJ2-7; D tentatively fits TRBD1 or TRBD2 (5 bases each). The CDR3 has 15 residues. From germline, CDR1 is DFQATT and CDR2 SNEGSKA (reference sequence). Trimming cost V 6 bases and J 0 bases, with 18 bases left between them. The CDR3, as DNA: TGCAGTGCCGAGGGGCACTTCCAGAGCTCCTACGAGCAGTACTTC. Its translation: CSAEGHFQSSYEQYF.

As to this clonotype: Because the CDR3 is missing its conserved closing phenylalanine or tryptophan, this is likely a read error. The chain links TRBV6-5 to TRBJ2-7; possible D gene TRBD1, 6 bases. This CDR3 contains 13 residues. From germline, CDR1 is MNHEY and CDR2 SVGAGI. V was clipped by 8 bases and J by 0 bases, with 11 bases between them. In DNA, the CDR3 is TGTGCCAGCTGGGACACCTTCTCCTACGAGCAGTACTGC. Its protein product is CASWDTFSYEQYC.

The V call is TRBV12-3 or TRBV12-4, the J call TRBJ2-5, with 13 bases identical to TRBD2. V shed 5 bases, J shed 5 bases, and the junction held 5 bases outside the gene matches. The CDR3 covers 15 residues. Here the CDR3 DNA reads TGTGCCAGCAGTGTACTAGCGGGGGGGATTGAGACCCAGTACTTC. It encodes CASSVLAGGIETQYF.

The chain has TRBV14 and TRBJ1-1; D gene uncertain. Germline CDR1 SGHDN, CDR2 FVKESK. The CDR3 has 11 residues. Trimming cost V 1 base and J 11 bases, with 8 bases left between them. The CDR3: CASSQGVWAFF. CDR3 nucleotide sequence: TGTGCCAGCAGCCAAGGGGTATGGGCTTTCTTT.

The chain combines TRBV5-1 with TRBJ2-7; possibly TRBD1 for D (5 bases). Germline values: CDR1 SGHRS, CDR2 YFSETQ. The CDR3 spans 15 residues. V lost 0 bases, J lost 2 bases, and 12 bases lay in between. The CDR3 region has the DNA TGCGCCAGCAGCTTGGATCAGGGAACCACCTACGAGCAGTACTTC. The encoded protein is CASSLDQGTTYEQYF.

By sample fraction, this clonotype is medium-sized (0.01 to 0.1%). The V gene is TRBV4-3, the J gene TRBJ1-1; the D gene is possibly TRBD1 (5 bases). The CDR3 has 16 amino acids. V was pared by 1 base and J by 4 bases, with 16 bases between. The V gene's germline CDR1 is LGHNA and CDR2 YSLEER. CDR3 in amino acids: CASSQGPGPSSTEAFF. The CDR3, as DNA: TGCGCCAGCAGCCAAGGGCCGGGACCCTCGAGCACTGAAGCTTTCTTT.

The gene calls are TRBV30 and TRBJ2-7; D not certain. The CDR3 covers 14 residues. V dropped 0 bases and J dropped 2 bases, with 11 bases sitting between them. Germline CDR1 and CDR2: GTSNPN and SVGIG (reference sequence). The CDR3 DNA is TGTGCCTGGAGTGTAATGGGTCCGACCTACGAGCAGTACTTC. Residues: CAWSVMGPTYEQYF.

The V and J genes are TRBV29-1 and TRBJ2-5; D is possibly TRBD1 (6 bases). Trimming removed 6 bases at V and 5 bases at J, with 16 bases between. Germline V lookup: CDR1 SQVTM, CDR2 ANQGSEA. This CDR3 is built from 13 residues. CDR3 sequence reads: CSVGHRALETQYF. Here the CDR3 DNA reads TGCAGCGTCGGTCACAGGGCCCTGGAGACCCAGTACTTC.

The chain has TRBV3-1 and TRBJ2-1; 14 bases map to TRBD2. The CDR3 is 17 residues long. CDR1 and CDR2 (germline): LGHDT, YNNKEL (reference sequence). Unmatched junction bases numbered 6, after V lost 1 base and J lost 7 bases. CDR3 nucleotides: TGTGCCAGCAGCCAAGCCCCGGGACTAGCGGGAGATAATGAGCAGTTCTTC. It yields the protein CASSQAPGLAGDNEQFF.

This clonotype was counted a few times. CDR3 coding DNA: TGTGCCAGCAGCTTAGTAGGCCCAGCGAGTGCGGGAGGTGATGGCTACACCTTC. Translating gives CASSLVGPASAGGDGYTF. This chain connects TRBV7-2 to TRBJ1-2; no reliable D call. The V gene's germline CDR1 is SGHTA and CDR2 FQGNSA. The ends were cut back, 1 base at V and 6 bases at J, with 24 bases in the middle. The CDR3 totals 18 residues.

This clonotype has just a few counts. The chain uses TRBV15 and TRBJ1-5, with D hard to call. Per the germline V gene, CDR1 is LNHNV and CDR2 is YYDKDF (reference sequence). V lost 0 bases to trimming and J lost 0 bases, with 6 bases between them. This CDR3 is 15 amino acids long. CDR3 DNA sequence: TGTGCCACCAGCAGAGAAGGTAATAGCAATCAGCCCCAGCATTTT. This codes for CATSREGNSNQPQHF.